This paragraph covers one T cell receptor beta chain sequence. The V gene lost 4 bases and the J gene lost 3 bases, with 16 bases spanning the gap. This CDR3 is 15 amino acids long. Germline V gene sequence: CDR1 SGHRS, CDR2 YFSETQ. The data belong to a study of blood T cell repertoires in COVID-19. On the study more broadly: Whether acute or convalescent, the COVID-19 samples came from the United States, Italy and Spain. In each case, the material was cDNA or gDNA derived from T cells, B-cell-depleted T cells, or PBMCs.

Authors' analysis steps: Quantification of nucleated cells was approximated via reference gene primer amplification. Sequencing was performed with immunoSEQ multiplex PCR; in TCRdb, only in-frame clones are kept and a portion is missing. The DNA gave D and trimming, while V, J and clone size come from that table. The table lists more than 95,000 clones, about nine tenths of them singletons, with about 1.7% in the top ten. This sequence originates from a man between 60 and 75 years old with acute or convalescent COVID-19. This chain connects TRBV5-1 to TRBJ1-1; TRBD1 might be the D (5 bases). Sample: peripheral blood. The CDR3 coding sequence is TGCGCCAGCAGCAAGCTATTCCAAGGGGACACTGAAGCTTTCTTT. It translates to CASSKLFQGDTEAFF.